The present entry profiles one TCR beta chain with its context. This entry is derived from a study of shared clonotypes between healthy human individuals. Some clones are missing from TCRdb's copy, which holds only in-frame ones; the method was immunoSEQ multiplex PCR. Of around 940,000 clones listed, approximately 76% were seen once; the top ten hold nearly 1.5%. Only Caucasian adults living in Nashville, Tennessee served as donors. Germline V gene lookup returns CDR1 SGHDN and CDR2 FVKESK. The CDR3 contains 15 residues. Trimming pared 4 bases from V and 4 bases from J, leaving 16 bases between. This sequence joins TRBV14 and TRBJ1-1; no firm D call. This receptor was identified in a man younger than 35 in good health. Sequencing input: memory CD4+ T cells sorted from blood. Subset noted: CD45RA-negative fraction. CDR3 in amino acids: CASSPLTPGSTEAFF. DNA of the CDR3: TGTGCCAGCAGCCCCCTGACACCGGGGAGCACTGAAGCTTTCTTT.